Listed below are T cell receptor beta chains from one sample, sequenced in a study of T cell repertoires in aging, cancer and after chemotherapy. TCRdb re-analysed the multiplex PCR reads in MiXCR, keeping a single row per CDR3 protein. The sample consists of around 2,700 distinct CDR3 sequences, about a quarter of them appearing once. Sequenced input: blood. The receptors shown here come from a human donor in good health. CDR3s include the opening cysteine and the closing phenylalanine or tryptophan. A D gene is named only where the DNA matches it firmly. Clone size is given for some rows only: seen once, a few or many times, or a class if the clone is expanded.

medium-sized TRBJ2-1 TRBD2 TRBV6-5 CASSYSNRVAGGPGFF TGTGCCAGCAGTTACTCGAACAGGGTAGCGGGAGGGCCGGGGTTCTTC
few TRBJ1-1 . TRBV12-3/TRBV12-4 CASSRGTTEAFF TGTGCCAGCAGTCGTGGGACCACTGAAGCTTTCTTT
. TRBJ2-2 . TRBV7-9 CASSLWENTGELFF TGTGCCAGCAGCTTATGGGAGAACACCGGGGAGCTGTTTTTT
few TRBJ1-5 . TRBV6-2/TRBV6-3 CASSPGAYDQPQHF TGTGCCAGCAGCCCTGGCGCTTATGATCAGCCCCAGCATTTT
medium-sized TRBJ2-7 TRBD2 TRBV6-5 CASTMGTSGRREQYF TGTGCCAGCACCATGGGGACTAGCGGGAGGCGCGAGCAGTACTTC
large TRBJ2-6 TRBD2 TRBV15 CATSKTSDGANVLTF TGTGCCACCAGCAAGACTAGCGATGGGGCCAACGTCCTGACTTTC
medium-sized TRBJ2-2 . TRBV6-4 CASSESPDHTGELFF TGTGCCAGCAGCGAATCCCCGGACCACACCGGGGAGCTGTTTTTT
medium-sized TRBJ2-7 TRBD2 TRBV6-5 CASSPRTSGTYEQYF TGTGCCAGCAGCCCCCGGACTAGCGGGACCTACGAGCAGTACTTC
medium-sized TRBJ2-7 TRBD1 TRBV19 CASSIRQGMYEQYF TGTGCCAGTAGTATTAGACAGGGGATGTACGAGCAGTACTTC
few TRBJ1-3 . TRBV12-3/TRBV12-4 CASSIGQTISLF TGTGCCAGCAGTATAGGACAGACTATAAGTTTGTTT
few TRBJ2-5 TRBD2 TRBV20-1 CSARVASGARETQYF TGCAGTGCTAGAGTGGCTAGCGGGGCCCGAGAGACCCAGTACTTC
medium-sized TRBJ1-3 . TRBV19 CASKEGGTGNTIYF TGTGCCAGTAAGGAAGGGGGGACAGGAAACACCATATATTTT
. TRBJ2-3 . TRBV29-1 CSDQRHSGSTDTQYF TGCAGCGATCAACGCCACTCGGGTAGCACAGATACGCAGTATTTT
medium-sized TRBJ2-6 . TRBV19 CATNYKGAGANVLTF TGTGCCACTAACTATAAGGGAGCCGGGGCCAACGTCCTGACTTTC
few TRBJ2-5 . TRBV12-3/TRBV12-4 CASSLRDTQRETQYF TGTGCCAGCAGTTTGCGGGACACCCAGCGGGAGACCCAGTACTTC
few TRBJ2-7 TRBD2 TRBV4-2 CASSQFSGTGYEQYF TGTGCCAGCAGCCAATTTAGCGGGACGGGCTACGAGCAGTACTTC
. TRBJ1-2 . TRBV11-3 CASSLEGGSTGGYTF TGTGCCAGCAGCTTAGAGGGCGGCTCGACGGGTGGCTACACCTTC
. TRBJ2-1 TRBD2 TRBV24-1 CATSPKTSGRLQFF TGTGCCACCAGTCCAAAGACTAGCGGAAGATTGCAGTTCTTC
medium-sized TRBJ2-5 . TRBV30 CAWRGGGRETQYF TGTGCCTGGAGAGGAGGGGGCCGGGAGACCCAGTACTTC
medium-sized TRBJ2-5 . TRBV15 CATSRGRQRQQETQYF TGTGCCACCAGCAGGGGAAGACAGAGACAACAAGAGACCCAGTACTTC
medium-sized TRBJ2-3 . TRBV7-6 CASSPSSGTDTQYF TGTGCCAGCAGCCCTAGTTCTGGCACAGATACGCAGTATTTT
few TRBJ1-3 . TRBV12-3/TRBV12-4 CASSFGSGNTIYF TGTGCCAGCAGTTTCGGCTCTGGAAACACCATATATTTT
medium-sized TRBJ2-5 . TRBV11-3 CASSPRRSGVSETQYF TGTGCCAGCAGCCCCCGACGGTCCGGGGTCTCCGAGACCCAGTACTTC
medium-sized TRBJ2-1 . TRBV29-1 CSVEGGFSYNEQFF TGCAGCGTTGAAGGCGGTTTCTCCTACAATGAGCAGTTCTTC
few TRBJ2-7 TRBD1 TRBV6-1 CASSPDRGAYEQYF TGTGCCAGCAGCCCCGACAGGGGGGCCTACGAGCAGTACTTC
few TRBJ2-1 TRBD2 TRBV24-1 CATSEWTSHEQFF TGTGCCACCAGTGAATGGACTAGCCACGAGCAGTTCTTC
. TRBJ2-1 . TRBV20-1 CSVLGGTGHNEQFF TGCAGTGTTTTGGGCGGTACTGGCCACAATGAGCAGTTCTTC
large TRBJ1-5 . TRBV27 CASSFQGYSNQPQHF TGTGCCAGCAGTTTTCAGGGGTATAGCAATCAGCCCCAGCATTTT
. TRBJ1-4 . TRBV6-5 CASSPGRRPTNEKLFF TGTGCCAGCAGCCCGGGGCGGCGACCAACTAATGAAAAACTGTTTTTT
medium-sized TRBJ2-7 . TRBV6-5 CASSYSRSSYEQYF TGTGCCAGCAGTTACTCCCGGAGCTCCTACGAGCAGTACTTC